The 22 T cell receptor beta chains listed next were all sequenced from one sample in a study of cytomegalovirus exposure and HLA in healthy donors. Here immunoSEQ multiplex PCR was the method, and the copy in TCRdb shows in-frame clones only, minus some. There are 90,000 to 130,000 clones in the sample; more than 70% occur only once, and about 1.9% lies in the top ten. Sequencing was performed on PBMCs. Receptors originate from a woman aged 18-29 years in good health and CMV-seronegative.

This clone was recorded once. The V and J genes are TRBV19 and TRBJ1-4; the D is unclear. The CDR3 spans 14 residues. Germline V gene lookup returns CDR1 LNHDA and CDR2 SQIVND (reference sequence). V was shortened by 5 bases and J by 8 bases, with 15 bases between the two germline ends. CDR3 amino acids: CASSFGRQEEKLFF. The CDR3 region has the DNA TGTGCCAGTAGTTTCGGCAGGCAAGAAGAAAAACTGTTTTTT.

This chain links TRBV7-3 with TRBJ1-1; 7 bases align to TRBD1. The CDR3 is 14 residues long. CDR1 is SGHTA and CDR2 is FQGTGA in the germline V gene. The trim removed 5 bases at V and 1 base at J, leaving 4 bases unmatched. CDR3 region: CASSRSGGNTEAFF. The CDR3 nucleotides are TGTGCCAGCAGCAGATCAGGGGGGAACACTGAAGCTTTCTTT.

This clone was observed a single time. This chain connects TRBV5-1 to TRBJ1-4; 9 positions agree with TRBD1. The CDR3 length is 13 residues. V was clipped by 4 bases and J by 8 bases; unmatched bases: 3. The V gene's germline CDR1 is SGHRS and CDR2 YFSETQ. As DNA, the CDR3 is TGCGCCAGCAGCCCAGGACAGGGGGAAAAACTGTTTTTT. Its translation is CASSPGQGEKLFF.

The rearrangement links TRBV10-1 to TRBJ2-3; 7 positions match TRBD1. The CDR3 sequence is 13 residues long. V was pared by 5 bases and J by 6 bases, with 5 bases of the junction left unmatched. Germline V gene lookup returns CDR1 WNHNN and CDR2 SYGVQD (reference sequence). This CDR3 reads CASSHRGRDTQYF. The DNA of the CDR3 is TGCGCCAGCAGTCACAGGGGAAGGGATACGCAGTATTTT.

V and J are TRBV1 and TRBJ2-1; the listed D gene, TRBD2, was not tested against the DNA. TRBV1 is a pseudogene locus. The CDR3 has 17 amino acids. CDR3 residues: CTSSQEPGLAGDNEQFF. For the CDR3, the DNA is TGCACCAGCAGCCAAGAGCCCGGACTAGCGGGGGACAATGAGCAGTTCTTC.

The chain employs TRBV28 and TRBJ2-7; the D is unclear. The germline CDR1 and CDR2 sequences are MDHEN and SYDVKM. Trimming cost V 3 bases and J 2 bases, with 5 bases left between them. This CDR3 region has 12 residues. CDR3 region: CASSFTPYEQYF. The CDR3 DNA reads as TGTGCCAGCAGTTTTACTCCCTACGAGCAGTACTTC.

This clone was observed a single time. The chain combines TRBV6-6 with TRBJ1-1; D uncertain. The CDR3 contains 12 residues. Per the germline V gene, CDR1 is MNHNY and CDR2 is SVGAGI (reference sequence). Deletions cut 5 bases from V and 6 bases from J, with 10 bases between. In nucleotides, the CDR3 is TGTGCCAGCAGTCCTTATGGCCCTGAAGCTTTCTTT. Translated: CASSPYGPEAFF.

The V call is TRBV6-4, the J call TRBJ2-1, with TRBD1 as a possible D gene (6 bases). The germline V and J ends were trimmed by 0 bases and 6 bases, with 12 bases remaining between them. Germline V lookup: CDR1 MRHNA, CDR2 SNTAGT. The CDR3 contains 15 residues. CDR3 in amino acids: CASSDSRKGGNEQFF. The CDR3 bases are TGTGCCAGCAGTGACTCGAGGAAAGGGGGCAATGAGCAGTTCTTC.

The J gene is TRBJ1-3, the V gene TRBV4-3; D perhaps matches TRBD1 (6 bases). Germline CDR1 is LGHNA and CDR2 is YSLEER. The CDR3 spans 16 residues. V dropped 3 bases and J dropped 2 bases, with 14 bases sitting between them. The CDR3 region has the DNA TGCGCCAGCAGCCAGGTTATAACAGGGACTGGAAACACCATATATTTT. This gives the protein CASSQVITGTGNTIYF.

The chain uses TRBV5-1 and TRBJ1-6; 9 nucleotides line up with TRBD1. CDR3 length equals 15 residues. The germline CDR1 and CDR2 sequences are SGHRS and YFSETQ. The ends lost 2 bases at V and 6 bases at J; junction bases unmatched: 3. The CDR3 nucleotides read TGCGCCAGCAGCTTTACAGGGGGCCCTAATTCACCCCTCCACTTT. Its translation is CASSFTGGPNSPLHF.

This rearrangement joins TRBV9 to TRBJ2-5; 10 bases are shared with TRBD2. The trim removed 7 bases at V and 5 bases at J, leaving 8 bases unmatched. The CDR3 is made up of 14 amino acids. Per the germline V gene, CDR1 is SGDLS and CDR2 is YYNGEE. The CDR3 DNA is TGTGCCAGCTCAGCCCTAGCGGGAGAGGAGACCCAGTACTTC. This sequence encodes CASSALAGEETQYF.

This clone was seen once. In DNA form, the CDR3 reads TGTGCCAGCAGTTACGGACGGTTGGGGGAGGCTGAAGCTTTCTTT. This encodes CASSYGRLGEAEAFF. This chain connects TRBV6-5 to TRBJ1-1, with D maybe TRBD1 (5 bases). The CDR3 consists of 15 residues. The V and J ends lost 2 bases and 6 bases respectively, with 16 bases between them. Germline assignment: CDR1 MNHEY and CDR2 SVGAGI.

This chain links TRBV6-1 with TRBJ2-1, with 8 bases that match TRBD1. The CDR3 is made up of 15 amino acids. Germline CDR1 and CDR2: MNHNS and SASEGT. With V trimmed by 6 bases and J by 4 bases, 8 bases remained unmatched. The CDR3 sequence is CASSPQGARYNEQFF. The CDR3 DNA follows: TGTGCCAGCAGCCCTCAGGGGGCGCGGTACAATGAGCAGTTCTTC.

The genes are TRBV15 and TRBJ2-7; D uncertain. This CDR3 has 13 amino acids. CDR1 LNHNV and CDR2 YYDKDF come from the germline V gene (reference sequence). V lost 0 bases to trimming and J lost 3 bases, with 6 bases between them. In nucleotides, the CDR3 is TGTGCCACCAGCAGAGATGCCAGCTACGAGCAGTACTTC. It yields the protein CATSRDASYEQYF.

V usage is TRBV20-1 and J usage is TRBJ1-1, with 7 nucleotides matching TRBD1. From germline, CDR1 is DFQATT and CDR2 SNEGSKA (reference sequence). The CDR3 covers 11 residues. J was trimmed by 6 bases and V by 5 bases; bases with no gene match: 3. The CDR3 DNA reads TGCAGTGCTTACAGGGGTGCTGAAGCTTTCTTT. Amino acids: CSAYRGAEAFF.

The chain recombines TRBV5-1 with TRBJ1-6, with D perhaps TRBD1 (6 bases). Germline V lookup: CDR1 SGHRS, CDR2 YFSETQ. The CDR3 is 17 residues long. Trimming stripped 1 base from V and 8 bases from J, with 19 bases between. CDR3 region: CASSLTPSQGVDSPLHF. CDR3 sequence (DNA): TGCGCCAGCAGCTTGACCCCCTCACAGGGTGTCGATTCACCCCTCCACTTT.

The chain links TRBV11-2 to TRBJ2-3; 9 bases line up with TRBD2. Per the germline V gene, CDR1 is SGHAT and CDR2 is FQNNGV. V shed 4 bases, J shed 5 bases, and the junction held 7 bases outside the gene matches. The CDR3 length is 15 residues. As DNA, the CDR3 is TGTGCCAGCAGCTACTCTAGCGGGGATAAAGATACGCAGTATTTT. Amino acids: CASSYSSGDKDTQYF.

This chain uses TRBV6-6 with TRBJ1-2; 7 nucleotides agree with TRBD1. Losses at the gene ends were 3 bases for V and 8 bases for J; bases not matched to a gene: 6. The CDR3 contains 13 residues. The germline V gene encodes CDR1 MNHNY and CDR2 SVGAGI (reference sequence). Here the CDR3 reads CASSYEGAGGYTF. In DNA, the CDR3 is TGTGCCAGCAGTTATGAGGGGGCAGGCGGCTACACCTTC.

The chain employs TRBV6-5 and TRBJ1-1; D unclear. Per germline, CDR1 MNHEY and CDR2 SVGAGI. The CDR3 has 14 amino acids. The V and J ends lost 0 bases and 1 base respectively, with 6 bases between them. The CDR3 loop reads CASSYSSWNTEAFF. The DNA for the CDR3 is TGTGCCAGCAGTTACTCGTCCTGGAACACTGAAGCTTTCTTT.

The CDR3 loop reads CASSPGTSGGIDTQYF. The CDR3 nucleotides are TGCGCCAGCAGCCCCGGGACTAGCGGGGGGATCGATACGCAGTATTTT. The chain employs TRBV5-1 and TRBJ2-3, with 15 bases matching TRBD2. Per germline, CDR1 SGHRS and CDR2 YFSETQ. V lost 4 bases and J lost 6; bases outside the gene matches: 6. CDR3 length equals 16 residues. Supplemented by reference TRBV5-1 and TRBJ2-3, the full variable domain reads KAGVTQTPRYLIKTRGQQVTLSCSPISGHRSVSWYQQTPGQGLQFLFEYFSETQRNKGNFPGRFSGRQFSNSRSEMNVSTLELGDSALYLCASSPGTSGGIDTQYFGPGTRLTVL.

This chain uses TRBV2 with TRBJ2-1; TRBD2 matches 12 bases. V lost 6 bases to trimming and J lost 0 bases; unmatched junction nucleotides: 3. The CDR3 extends over 16 amino acids. Germline CDR1 reads SNHLY; CDR2 reads FYNNEI. The DNA of the CDR3 is TGTGCCAGCAGCAGGACTAGCGGGAACTCCTACAATGAGCAGTTCTTC. Amino acids: CASSRTSGNSYNEQFF.

The chain carries TRBV4-1 and TRBJ2-7, with 10 bases that match TRBD1. Per the germline V gene, CDR1 is MGHRA and CDR2 is YSYEKL. The ends lost 4 bases at V and 2 bases at J; junction bases unmatched: 5. CDR3 size: 15 residues. CDR3 region: CASSPGQGPTYEQYF. CDR3 nucleotide sequence: TGCGCCAGCAGCCCGGGACAGGGGCCGACCTACGAGCAGTACTTC.